The 3 T cell receptor beta chains presented below share a single source sample, sequenced in a study of blood T cells in healthy people across ages. Then a second PCR, running roughly 7 to 11 cycles, was carried out with a sample-barcoded 5' primer and a J-beta primer mix. TCRdb independently ran MiXCR on the 5' RACE reads; one entry per CDR3 protein. The sample has about 780,000 distinct CDR3 sequences, about 45% seen once. The sequenced sample consisted of blood. These receptor sequences come from an elderly man in good health.

The chain employs TRBV11-3 and TRBJ1-6; TRBD1 is a possible D gene (6 bases). V lost 5 bases and J 9 bases, leaving 17 bases between the germline ends. The CDR3 covers 15 residues. Germline CDR1 SGHNT, CDR2 YENEEA. Here the CDR3 DNA reads TGTGCCAGCAGCGCCCAGACAGGAGAGGGTTCACCCCTCCACTTT. It codes for CASSAQTGEGSPLHF.

The V gene is TRBV3-1, the J gene TRBJ1-4; no clear D. Germline V gene sequence: CDR1 LGHDT, CDR2 YNNKEL (reference sequence). V was pared by 1 base and J by 4 bases, with 7 bases between. The CDR3 has 14 residues. The CDR3 DNA is TGTGCCAGCAGCCAAGTGGGATATAATGAAAAACTGTTTTTT. Translation gives CASSQVGYNEKLFF.

The chain links TRBV28 to TRBJ2-1, with TRBD1 as a possible D gene (6 bases). The length of the CDR3 is 13 residues. Germline loops: CDR1 MDHEN, CDR2 SYDVKM. V dropped 6 bases and J dropped 8 bases, with 14 bases sitting between them. DNA for the CDR3: TGTGCCAGCAGAGTTTTGGACAGAGATGAGCAGTTCTTC. It yields the protein CASRVLDRDEQFF.